This section outlines one TCR beta chain sequence together with its context. The antigen is unknown. The PCR contained 60 Vbeta and 13 Jbeta primers. The repertoire was sequenced with immunoSEQ multiplex PCR; TCRdb's copy has only in-frame clones and lacks some. The table has about 98,000 clones, roughly 76% seen once; the top ten hold under 3%. These data are taken from a study of cytomegalovirus exposure and HLA in healthy donors. Findings and limits, study-wide: The authors confirmed in vitro that three CMV-associated chains were specific for CMV antigens.

The receptor was derived from a middle-aged man in good health and CMV-seronegative. The specimen sequenced was PBMCs.

CDR3 DNA: TGTGCCAGCTCTCTTGGGGAGGACACTGAAGCTTTCTTT. As protein: CASSLGEDTEAFF. The chain combines TRBV18 with TRBJ1-1; no firm D call. The CDR3 runs 13 residues. Trimming left V 6 bases short and J 3 bases short, with 11 bases between. The germline CDR1 and CDR2 sequences are KGHSH and LQKENI.